This entry is about one T cell receptor (beta chain). The target antigen is unknown. This entry comes from a study of T cells after yellow fever vaccination. For the study at large: Some fractions had low cell numbers, and these were prepared with SMART-Seq v4 Ultra Low Input.

Each CDR3 protein gets one entry after TCRdb re-called the 5' RACE reads with MiXCR. This sample has under 700,000 distinct CDR3 sequences, with less than 20% found just once. General observations from the study: Just a small share of clonotypes turned up in the CD4 compartment as well as the CD8 compartment.

The CDR3 runs 15 residues. The germline CDR1 and CDR2 sequences are MNHEY and SVGAGI. V was pared by 0 bases and J by 9 bases, with 15 bases between. The chain is built from TRBV6-5 and TRBJ1-5; the D gene is possibly TRBD1 (6 bases). The sample consisted of PBMCs, taken more than 4 days after the first yellow fever vaccination. This sequence originates from a man younger than 35 who received the YFV17D yellow fever vaccine. The CDR3: CASSYSEGGVWPQHF. The CDR3 DNA sequence: TGTGCCAGCAGTTACTCCGAGGGGGGGGTCTGGCCCCAGCATTTT.